This T cell receptor beta chain was recorded in a study of CD4+ T cells in melanoma. General study results and limits: A reported correlation linked neoantigen-specific CD4+ T cells to CD8+, macrophage and B cell function. In melanoma, neoantigen-specific CD4+ T cells reportedly differed in differentiation state.

As for this clone: Its antigen is currently unknown.

Here immunoSEQ multiplex PCR was the method, and the copy in TCRdb shows in-frame clones only, minus some. The data contain around 13,000 clones, approximately 62% of them singletons. The CDR3 has 11 residues. The germline V and J ends were trimmed by 0 bases and 11 bases, with 8 bases remaining between them. Germline V gives CDR1 SGHDT, CDR2 YYEEEE. The V gene is TRBV5-6, the J gene TRBJ1-1, with D maybe TRBD1 (6 bases). What was sequenced was cells from a culture (not recorded whether cultured in vitro). This clonotype was sampled from a human donor with melanoma. In DNA form, the CDR3 reads TGTGCCAGCAGCTTGGAGGGGGTGGCTTTCTTT. Translation gives CASSLEGVAFF.